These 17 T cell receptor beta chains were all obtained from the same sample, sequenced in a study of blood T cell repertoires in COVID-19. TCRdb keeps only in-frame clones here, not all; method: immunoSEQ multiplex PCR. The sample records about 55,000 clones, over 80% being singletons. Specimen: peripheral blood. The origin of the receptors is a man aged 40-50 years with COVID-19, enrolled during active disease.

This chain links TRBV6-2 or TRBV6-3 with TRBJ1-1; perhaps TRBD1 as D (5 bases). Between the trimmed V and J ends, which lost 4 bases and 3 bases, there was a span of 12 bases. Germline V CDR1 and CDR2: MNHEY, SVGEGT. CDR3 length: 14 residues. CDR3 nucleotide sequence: TGTGCCAGCAGTTCCTCCAGGGAATACACTGAAGCTTTCTTT. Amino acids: CASSSSREYTEAFF.

CDR3 DNA: TGCAGCGTTCAACCAGCGGCGGGTAATGAGCAGTTCTTC. It is translated as CSVQPAAGNEQFF. V usage is TRBV29-1 and J usage is TRBJ2-1, with D possibly TRBD2 on 5 matching bases. With 5 bases removed from V and 7 bases from J, the gap between germline ends came to 15 bases. CDR1 is SQVTM, CDR2 ANQGSEA, per germline. The CDR3 runs to 13 residues.

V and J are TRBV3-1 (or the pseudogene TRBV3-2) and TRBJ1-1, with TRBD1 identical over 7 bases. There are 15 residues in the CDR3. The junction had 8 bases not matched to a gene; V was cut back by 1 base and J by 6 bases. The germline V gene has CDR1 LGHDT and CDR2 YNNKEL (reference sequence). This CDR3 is CASSQVRQGDAEAFF. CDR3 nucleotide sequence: TGTGCCAGCAGCCAAGTTCGCCAGGGGGATGCTGAAGCTTTCTTT.

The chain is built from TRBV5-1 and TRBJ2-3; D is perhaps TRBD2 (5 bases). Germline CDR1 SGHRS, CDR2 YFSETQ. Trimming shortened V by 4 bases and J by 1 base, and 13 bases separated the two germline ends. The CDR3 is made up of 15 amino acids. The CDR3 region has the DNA TGCGCCAGCAGCAACGGACTCGGCGGCACAGATACGCAGTATTTT. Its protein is CASSNGLGGTDTQYF.

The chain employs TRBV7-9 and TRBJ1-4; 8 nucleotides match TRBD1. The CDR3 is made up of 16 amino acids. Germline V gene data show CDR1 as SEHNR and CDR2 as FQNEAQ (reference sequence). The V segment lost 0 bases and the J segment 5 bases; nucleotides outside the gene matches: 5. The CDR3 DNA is TGTGCCAGCAGCTTAGCACAGGGGGGAGGAAATGAAAAACTGTTTTTT. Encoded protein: CASSLAQGGGNEKLFF.

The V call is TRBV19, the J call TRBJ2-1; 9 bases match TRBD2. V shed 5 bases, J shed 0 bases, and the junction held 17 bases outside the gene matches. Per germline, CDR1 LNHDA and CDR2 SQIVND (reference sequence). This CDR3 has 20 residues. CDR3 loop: CASSLDSGSRPGSSYNEQFF. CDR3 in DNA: TGTGCCAGTAGTCTTGATAGCGGGAGCCGCCCAGGGAGCTCCTACAATGAGCAGTTCTTC.

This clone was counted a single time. The CDR3 loop is CASSDSGYSSPLHF. The CDR3 DNA is TGTGCCAGCAGTGACTCGGGGTATTCTTCACCCCTCCACTTT. This chain links TRBV25-1 with TRBJ1-6; D is unresolved. The CDR3 consists of 14 residues. Germline values: CDR1 MGHDK, CDR2 SYGVNS. Trimming removed 3 bases at V and 9 bases at J, with 12 bases between. Drawing the rest from reference TRBV25-1 and TRBJ1-6, the complete variable domain is EADIYQTPRYLVIGTGKKITLECSQTMGHDKMYWYQQDPGMELHLIHYSYGVNSTEKGDLSSESTVSRIRTEHFPLTLESARPSHTSQYLCASSDSGYSSPLHFGNGTRLTVT.

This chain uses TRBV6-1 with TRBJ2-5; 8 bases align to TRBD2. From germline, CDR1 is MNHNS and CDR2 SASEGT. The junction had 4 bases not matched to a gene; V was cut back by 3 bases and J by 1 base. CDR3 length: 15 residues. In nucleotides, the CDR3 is TGTGCCAGCAGTGACCTAGCGGGTGCCCAAGAGACCCAGTACTTC. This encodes CASSDLAGAQETQYF.

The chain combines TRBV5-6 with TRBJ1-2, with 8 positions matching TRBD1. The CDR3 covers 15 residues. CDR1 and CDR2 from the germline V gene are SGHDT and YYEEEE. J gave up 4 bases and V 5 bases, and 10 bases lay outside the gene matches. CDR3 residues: CASSRLQGESYGYTF. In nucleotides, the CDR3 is TGTGCCAGCAGTCGTCTACAGGGGGAGAGCTATGGCTACACCTTC.

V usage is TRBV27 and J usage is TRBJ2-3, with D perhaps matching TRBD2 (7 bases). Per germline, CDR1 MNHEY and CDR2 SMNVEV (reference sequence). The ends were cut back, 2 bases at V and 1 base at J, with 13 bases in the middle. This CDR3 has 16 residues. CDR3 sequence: CASSLLLGGGTDTQYF. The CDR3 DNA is TGTGCCAGCAGTTTACTTTTAGGGGGGGGCACAGATACGCAGTATTTT.

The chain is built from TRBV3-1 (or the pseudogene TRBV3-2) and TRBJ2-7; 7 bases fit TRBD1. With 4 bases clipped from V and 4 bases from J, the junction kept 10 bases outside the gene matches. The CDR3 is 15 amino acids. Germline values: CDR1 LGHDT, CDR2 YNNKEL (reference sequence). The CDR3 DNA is TGTGCCAGCAGCCCCCCAGGGGGAAGCAGGTACGAGCAGTACTTC. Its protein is CASSPPGGSRYEQYF.

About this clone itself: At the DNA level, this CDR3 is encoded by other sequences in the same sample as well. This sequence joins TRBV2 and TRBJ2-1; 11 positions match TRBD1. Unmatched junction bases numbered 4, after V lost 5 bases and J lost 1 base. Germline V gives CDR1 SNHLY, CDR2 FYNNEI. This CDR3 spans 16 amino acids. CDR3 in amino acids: CASSLGTGGSYNEQFF. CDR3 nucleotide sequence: TGTGCCAGCAGTCTTGGGACAGGGGGATCCTACAATGAGCAGTTCTTC. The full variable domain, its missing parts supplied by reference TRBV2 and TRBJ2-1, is EPEVTQTPSHQVTQMGQEVILRCVPISNHLYFYWYRQILGQKVEFLVSFYNNEISEKSEIFDDQFSVERPDGSNFTLKIRSTKLEDSAMYFCASSLGTGGSYNEQFFGPGTRLTVL.

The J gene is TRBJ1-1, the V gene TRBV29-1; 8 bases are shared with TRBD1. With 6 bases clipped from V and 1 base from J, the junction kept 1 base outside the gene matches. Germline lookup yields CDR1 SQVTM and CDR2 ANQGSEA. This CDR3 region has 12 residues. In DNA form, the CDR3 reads TGCAGCGTCACAGGGGGGAACACTGAAGCTTTCTTT. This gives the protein CSVTGGNTEAFF.

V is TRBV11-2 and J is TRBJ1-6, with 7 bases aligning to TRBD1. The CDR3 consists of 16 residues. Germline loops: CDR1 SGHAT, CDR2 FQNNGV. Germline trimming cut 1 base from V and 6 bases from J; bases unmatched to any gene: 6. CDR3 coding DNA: TGTGCCAGCAGCTTAGGTAACAGGGGAGGTAATTCACCCCTCCACTTT. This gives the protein CASSLGNRGGNSPLHF.

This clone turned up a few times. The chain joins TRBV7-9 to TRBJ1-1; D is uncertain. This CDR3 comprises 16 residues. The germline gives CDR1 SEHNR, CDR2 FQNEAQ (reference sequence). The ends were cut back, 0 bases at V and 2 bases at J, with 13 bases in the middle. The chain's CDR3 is CASSLASREPNTEAFF. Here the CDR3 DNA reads TGTGCCAGCAGCTTAGCATCCCGGGAGCCCAACACTGAAGCTTTCTTT.

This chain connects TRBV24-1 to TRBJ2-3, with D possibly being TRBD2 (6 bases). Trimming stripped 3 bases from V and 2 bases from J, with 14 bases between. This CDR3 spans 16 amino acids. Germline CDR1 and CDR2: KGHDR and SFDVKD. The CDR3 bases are TGTGCCACCAGTGATGGTGGGAGGTCTTACACAGATACGCAGTATTTT. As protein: CATSDGGRSYTDTQYF.

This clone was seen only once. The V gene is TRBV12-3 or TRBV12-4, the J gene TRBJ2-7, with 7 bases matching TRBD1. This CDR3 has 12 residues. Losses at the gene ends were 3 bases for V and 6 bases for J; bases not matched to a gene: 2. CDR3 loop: CASSFTGAEQYF. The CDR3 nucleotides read TGTGCCAGCAGTTTTACAGGGGCCGAGCAGTACTTC.